This TCR beta chain emerged from a study of cytomegalovirus exposure and HLA in healthy donors. Primers: 60 Vbeta forward and 13 Jbeta reverse. Measured with immunoSEQ multiplex PCR; TCRdb has only the in-frame clones, and not every one. The sample yields 140,000 to 150,000 clones, just under 75% seen once. The germline V and J ends were trimmed by 3 bases and 2 bases, with 6 bases remaining between them. Germline loops: CDR1 MDHEN, CDR2 SYDVKM. CDR3 size: 13 residues. Sequencing was carried out using PBMCs. The V gene is TRBV28, the J gene TRBJ2-3, with D possibly matching TRBD2 (5 bases). This TCR was sampled from a woman under 30 in good health and CMV-seronegative. The CDR3: CASSLDSTDTQYF. The CDR3 DNA reads TGTGCCAGCAGTTTGGACTCCACAGATACGCAGTATTTT. Drawing the rest from reference TRBV28 and TRBJ2-3, the complete variable domain is DVKVTQSSRYLVKRTGEKVFLECVQDMDHENMFWYRQDPGLGLRLIYFSYDVKMKEKGDIPEGYSVSREKKERFSLILESASTNQTSMYLCASSLDSTDTQYFGPGTRLTVL.